The 29 T cell receptor beta chains given below trace back to one sample, sequenced in a study of cytomegalovirus exposure and HLA in healthy donors. PCR amplification relied on 60 Vbeta primers (plus 13 Jbeta primers). TCRdb keeps only in-frame clones here, not all; method: immunoSEQ multiplex PCR. The data contain under 300,000 clones, around 90% of them seen just once; the ten biggest clones take up roughly 1.5%. Sequenced input: PBMCs. The source of these receptors is a girl aged 2 to 9 in good health and CMV-seronegative.

This clone was seen just once. The junction departs from germline at one end; a sequencing error may be responsible. The V call is TRBV5-1, the J call TRBJ1-6; TRBD1 aligns across 8 bases. CDR3 length: 17 residues. The germline V gene has CDR1 SGHRS and CDR2 YFSETQ. CDR3 residues: CASSLVGQGSYNSPLHF. CDR3 DNA sequence: TGCGCCAGCAGTTTGGTCGGACAGGGTTCCTATAATTCACCCCTCCACTTT.

The J gene is TRBJ2-5, the V gene TRBV11-2, with D uncertain. The CDR3 loop spans 12 amino acids. Germline CDR1 is SGHAT and CDR2 is FQNNGV. Between the trimmed V and J ends, which lost 5 bases and 4 bases, there was a span of 8 bases. The CDR3 nucleotides read TGTGCCAGCAGCCCCTCGGGAGAGACCCAGTACTTC. Translating gives CASSPSGETQYF.

This rearrangement joins TRBV28 to TRBJ2-7, with D maybe TRBD1 (6 bases). The CDR3 length is 14 residues. V lost 2 bases, J lost 3 bases, and 11 bases lay in between. Germline V gene data show CDR1 as MDHEN and CDR2 as SYDVKM. The DNA for the CDR3 is TGTGCCAGCAGTTTACAGAGGGGGTTCTACGAGCAGTACTTC. Translation gives CASSLQRGFYEQYF.

The chain is built from TRBV27 and TRBJ1-3; 10 bases line up with TRBD1. V trimming: 5 bases; J trimming: 4 bases; junction bases outside the gene matches: 5. Germline V CDR1 and CDR2: MNHEY, SMNVEV (reference sequence). This CDR3 is 15 amino acids long. The CDR3 loop reads CASSKGQGPGNTIYF. CDR3 coding DNA: TGTGCCAGCAGTAAGGGACAGGGGCCGGGAAACACCATATATTTT.

A note on this clone: Its ends do not fully match the called genes, so a read error is possible. This sequence joins TRBV7-9 and TRBJ2-7; D is perhaps TRBD1 (6 bases). Germline loops: CDR1 SEHNR, CDR2 FQNEAQ (reference sequence). This CDR3 is built from 12 residues. In nucleotides, the CDR3 is TGTTCCAGCAGCTTAGACAGGTACGAGCAGTACTTC. Its translation is CSSSLDRYEQYF.

This clone was counted between two and nine times. This CDR3 is CASSLQGAVDYGYTF. DNA for the CDR3: TGTGCCAGCAGCTTACAGGGGGCTGTGGACTATGGCTACACCTTC. This chain uses TRBV5-6 with TRBJ1-2; TRBD1 aligns across 9 bases. CDR3 length: 15 amino acids. In germline, CDR1 is SGHDT, CDR2 YYEEEE. The J segment lost 3 bases and the V segment lost 2 bases, leaving 5 bases of the junction unmatched. Full variable domain (missing parts from reference TRBV5-6 and TRBJ1-2): DAGVTQSPTHLIKTRGQQVTLRCSPKSGHDTVSWYQQALGQGPQFIFQYYEEEERQRGNFPDRFSGHQFPNYSSELNVNALLLGDSALYLCASSLQGAVDYGYTFGSGTRLTVV.

The gene calls are TRBV7-3 and TRBJ1-1; possibly TRBD1 for D (6 bases). Germline CDR1 is SGHTA and CDR2 is FQGTGA. V was clipped by 3 bases and J by 1 base, with 12 bases between them. There are 15 residues in the CDR3. CDR3 nucleotide sequence: TGTGCCAGCAGCTTGTACAGGGTTGGGAACACTGAAGCTTTCTTT. Translation gives CASSLYRVGNTEAFF. The variable domain in full, with the rest retrieved from reference TRBV7-3 and TRBJ1-1, is GAGVSQTPSNKVTEKGKYVELRCDPISGHTALYWYRQSLGQGPEFLIYFQGTGAADDSGLPNDRFFAVRPEGSVSTLKIQRTERGDSAVYLCASSLYRVGNTEAFFGQGTRLTVV.

The V gene is TRBV19, the J gene TRBJ2-5; a weak D match, TRBD2 (6 bases). The length of the CDR3 is 15 residues. Per the germline V gene, CDR1 is LNHDA and CDR2 is SQIVND (reference sequence). Trimming pared 2 bases from V and 4 bases from J, leaving 14 bases between. CDR3 protein: CASSIPTLEGETQYF. The CDR3 nucleotides are TGTGCCAGTAGTATACCAACCCTGGAGGGAGAGACCCAGTACTTC.

This chain connects TRBV2 to TRBJ2-4; 11 bases are a match to TRBD1. The V and J ends lost 6 bases and 4 bases, in that order; junction bases with no gene match: 5. The CDR3 runs 15 residues. Germline V CDR1 and CDR2: SNHLY, FYNNEI. As DNA, the CDR3 is TGTGCCAGCAGCCCCAGGGACAGGGGGAAAAACATTCAGTACTTC. This gives the protein CASSPRDRGKNIQYF.

This clone was recorded once. This sequence joins TRBV2 and TRBJ1-2; D possibly corresponds to TRBD1 (6 bases). Trimming took off 6 bases at V and 5 bases at J, with 10 bases between the two ends. The CDR3 spans 12 residues. CDR1 and CDR2 from the germline V gene are SNHLY and FYNNEI. The CDR3 protein is CASRKGEYGYTF. The CDR3 DNA reads TGTGCCAGCAGAAAGGGGGAATATGGCTACACCTTC.

This clone showed up just once. The V gene is TRBV28, the J gene TRBJ1-1; TRBD1 matches at 7 bases. Per germline, CDR1 MDHEN and CDR2 SYDVKM. This CDR3 has 12 amino acids. The ends lost 6 bases at V and 8 bases at J; junction bases unmatched: 6. CDR3 sequence reads: CASSSTGNEAFF. CDR3 DNA sequence: TGTGCCAGCAGCTCGACAGGGAACGAAGCTTTCTTT.

The V gene is TRBV5-6, the J gene TRBJ2-7; TRBD2 aligns across 12 bases. Germline values: CDR1 SGHDT, CDR2 YYEEEE. This CDR3 region has 17 residues. Losses at the gene ends were 4 bases for V and 0 bases for J; bases not matched to a gene: 8. CDR3 sequence reads: CASSQTSGGPSSYEQYF. As DNA, the CDR3 is TGTGCCAGCAGCCAGACTAGCGGGGGACCCAGCTCCTACGAGCAGTACTTC.

The chain joins TRBV9 to TRBJ2-5, with D perhaps matching TRBD1 (5 bases). The germline gives CDR1 SGDLS, CDR2 YYNGEE. With 3 bases removed from V and 2 bases from J, the gap between germline ends came to 17 bases. CDR3 length: 16 amino acids. The CDR3, as DNA: TGTGCCAGCAGCGCTCACCTATGGACAAATCAAGAGACCCAGTACTTC. This gives the protein CASSAHLWTNQETQYF.

The chain joins TRBV21-1 to TRBJ2-5; the D call of TRBD2 is as the table states it, not checked on the DNA. TRBV21-1 is annotated as a pseudogene. The CDR3 consists of 13 residues. CDR3 sequence: CASGAGGHETQYF. DNA for the CDR3: TGTGCCAGCGGAGCGGGGGGGCATGAGACCCAGTACTTC.

The rearrangement links TRBV28 to TRBJ1-2; no clear D gene. Looked up from germline, CDR1 is MDHEN and CDR2 is SYDVKM. Trimming pared 5 bases from V and 8 bases from J, leaving 6 bases between. The CDR3 covers 10 residues. CDR3 residues: CASSASGYTF. Here the CDR3 DNA reads TGTGCCAGCAGTGCAAGCGGCTACACCTTC.

The chain uses TRBV6-6 and TRBJ2-3; tentative D call: TRBD2 (6 bases). The CDR3 is 13 amino acids. In germline, CDR1 is MNHNY, CDR2 SVGAGI (reference sequence). Trimming took off 2 bases at V and 6 bases at J, with 9 bases between the two ends. The CDR3 sequence: CASSYPGTDTQYF. The CDR3 nucleotides read TGTGCCAGCAGTTACCCCGGGACTGATACGCAGTATTTT.

This clone has only one observation. An end of the junction does not agree with germline; a read error may underlie this. This chain joins TRBV7-9 and TRBJ1-4; unclear D gene. The germline gives CDR1 SEHNR, CDR2 FQNEAQ (reference sequence). The CDR3 totals 16 residues. As DNA, the CDR3 is TGTTCCAGCAGCTCTGGGGAGGGCAGATTGAATGAAAAACTGTTTTTT. Protein product: CSSSSGEGRLNEKLFF.

The chain uses TRBV11-2 and TRBJ1-6, with no clear D. The CDR3 is 16 amino acids. Germline lookup yields CDR1 SGHAT and CDR2 FQNNGV. Trimming cost V 4 bases and J 4 bases, with 14 bases left between them. DNA for the CDR3: TGTGCCAGCAGCTATAATGGACGGGAGTATAATTCACCCCTCCACTTT. It is translated as CASSYNGREYNSPLHF.

J is TRBJ2-3 and V is TRBV27, with D perhaps TRBD2 (5 bases). The germline gives CDR1 MNHEY, CDR2 SMNVEV (reference sequence). The V end was cut by 0 bases, the J end by 0 bases, with 10 bases between. This CDR3 contains 16 residues. The CDR3 DNA reads TGTGCCAGCAGTTTATCGGAGGCGTACAGCACAGATACGCAGTATTTT. Protein product: CASSLSEAYSTDTQYF.

This chain uses TRBV2 with TRBJ1-6; 7 bases are a match to TRBD1. The CDR3 is 16 amino acids. The V gene's germline CDR1 is SNHLY and CDR2 FYNNEI. The J segment lost 6 bases and the V segment lost 6 bases, leaving 11 bases of the junction unmatched. CDR3 in amino acids: CASRAPRDSSNSPLHF. As DNA, the CDR3 is TGTGCCAGCAGGGCACCCCGGGACAGTTCTAATTCACCCCTCCACTTT.

V is TRBV13 and J is TRBJ1-2; a weak D match, TRBD1 (5 bases). Trimming pared 3 bases from V and 7 bases from J, leaving 18 bases between. Germline CDR1 is PRHDT and CDR2 is FYEKMQ (reference sequence). The CDR3 consists of 15 residues. The CDR3 here is CASSFSGDLGSGYTF. The CDR3 region has the DNA TGTGCCAGCAGCTTCTCGGGGGACCTAGGGAGTGGCTACACCTTC.

The chain couples TRBV5-6 to TRBJ2-7, with 7 bases that match TRBD1. The CDR3 is 15 residues long. The germline V gene has CDR1 SGHDT and CDR2 YYEEEE. The trim removed 2 bases at V and 3 bases at J, leaving 8 bases unmatched. Here the CDR3 DNA reads TGTGCCAGCAGCTTCCTGGACAGGTTAGGCTACGAGCAGTACTTC. This translates into CASSFLDRLGYEQYF.

This sequence joins TRBV18 and TRBJ2-1; D remains unclear. The CDR3 contains 16 residues. The germline CDR1 and CDR2 sequences are KGHSH and LQKENI. Trimming left V 2 bases short and J 5 bases short, with 16 bases between. CDR3 region: CASSPLSISPNNEQFF. The CDR3 DNA sequence: TGTGCCAGCTCACCATTATCGATATCCCCTAACAATGAGCAGTTCTTC.

The V and J genes are TRBV6-5 and TRBJ2-7; a possible D gene is TRBD2 (6 bases). Germline CDR1 and CDR2: MNHEY and SVGAGI. Trimming removed 2 bases at V and 4 bases at J, with 18 bases between. The length of the CDR3 is 16 residues. CDR3 in amino acids: CASSYVAGLTSYEQYF. The CDR3 DNA is TGTGCCAGCAGTTACGTGGCGGGGCTTACTTCTTACGAGCAGTACTTC.

The chain combines TRBV11-2 with TRBJ2-1; TRBD2 aligns across 7 bases. Germline lookup yields CDR1 SGHAT and CDR2 FQNNGV. CDR3 length: 13 amino acids. V gave up 8 bases and J gave up 7 bases; unmatched junction bases: 8. The CDR3: CASAPGGGNEQFF. The CDR3 coding sequence is TGTGCCAGCGCGCCGGGGGGTGGAAATGAGCAGTTCTTC.

The V and J genes are TRBV7-3 and TRBJ2-3, with 12 positions matching TRBD2. With 1 base clipped from V and 2 bases from J, the junction kept 7 bases outside the gene matches. The CDR3 length is 18 residues. Germline values: CDR1 SGHTA, CDR2 FQGTGA. CDR3 bases: TGTGCCAGCAGCTTAAGGGGGCTAGCGGGGGGGCTCACAGATACGCAGTATTTT. It encodes CASSLRGLAGGLTDTQYF.

This chain uses TRBV20-1 with TRBJ1-6; D perhaps matches TRBD1 (5 bases). The CDR3 has 8 amino acids. V was pared by 5 bases and J by 19 bases, with 9 bases between. Germline CDR1 is DFQATT and CDR2 is SNEGSKA (reference sequence). CDR3 residues: CSAPGLHF. CDR3 coding DNA: TGCAGTGCTCCAGGGTTACACTTT.

CDR3 in DNA: TGTGCCAGCAACACGGCAGGGGGGGAGCAGTACTTC. It encodes CASNTAGGEQYF. The V and J genes are TRBV6-6 and TRBJ2-7, with D possibly TRBD1 on 7 matching bases. The ends were cut back, 7 bases at V and 7 bases at J, with 14 bases in the middle. In germline, CDR1 is MNHNY, CDR2 SVGAGI (reference sequence). The CDR3 is 12 residues long.

The rearrangement joins TRBV5-6 to TRBJ2-3, with 9 nucleotides matching TRBD1. Germline loops: CDR1 SGHDT, CDR2 YYEEEE. The CDR3 is 15 residues long. Unmatched junction bases numbered 3, after V lost 4 bases and J lost 0 bases. CDR3 amino acids: CASSHTGGSTDTQYF. CDR3 in DNA: TGTGCCAGCAGCCACACAGGGGGCAGCACAGATACGCAGTATTTT.